This T cell receptor (beta chain) originates from a study of beta chain features in type 1 diabetes. Study outcomes and limitations: Shorter templates might be favored by PCR, and equally so in patients and in controls. Patients' naive, central memory and regulatory TCRB repertoires appeared more alike than those of healthy donors. TCRB CDR3s were moderately but significantly shorter in Type 1 diabetes patients in all four CD4+ subsets.

About this clone itself: As yet, its antigen is unknown.

Expressed TCRB transcripts were sequenced because the entire RNA isolate underwent reverse transcription. Sequenced by immunoSEQ multiplex PCR; TCRdb stores in-frame clones only, minus some. The sample consists of 130,000 or so clones, around a tenth of them appearing once. V lost 5 bases, J lost 5 bases, and 6 bases stayed unmatched. Germline V gene data show CDR1 as SEHNR and CDR2 as FQNEAQ (reference sequence). This CDR3 region has 14 residues. Sequenced material: central memory CD4+ T cells from blood. The source of this sequence is a woman between 35 and 50 years old in good health. The chain carries TRBV7-9 and TRBJ1-5; TRBD1 matches 7 bases. CDR3 protein: CASSAQGRDQPQHF. CDR3 nucleotides: TGTGCCAGCAGCGCACAGGGGCGCGATCAGCCCCAGCATTTT.